This passage covers 25 T cell receptor beta chains from one sample sequenced in a study of T cell responses to AZD1222 COVID-19 vaccine. Profiled with immunoSEQ multiplex PCR; TCRdb holds only in-frame clones, not every one. The table includes 90,000 to 110,000 clones, about 90% detected once. The source was peripheral blood, collected 28 days after the second AZD1222 dose. Receptors originate from an adult who received the AZD1222 COVID-19 vaccine.

The sample holds one count of this clone. This chain connects TRBV9 to TRBJ2-7; D may be TRBD1 (6 bases). The CDR3 sequence is 11 residues long. Trimming removed 4 bases at V and 11 bases at J, with 13 bases between. Germline CDR1 SGDLS, CDR2 YYNGEE. CDR3 nucleotides: TGTGCCAGCAGCTCCAGACAGGAGAAGTACTTC. Encoded protein: CASSSRQEKYF.

This clone was seen a handful of times. The V call is TRBV3-1 (or the pseudogene TRBV3-2), the J call TRBJ2-2; a possible D gene is TRBD2 (5 bases). V was clipped by 0 bases and J by 0 bases, with 11 bases between them. The CDR3 is 17 residues long. The germline gives CDR1 LGHDT, CDR2 YNNKEL (reference sequence). The CDR3 sequence is CASSQDFSGSNTGELFF. The CDR3 coding sequence is TGTGCCAGCAGCCAAGATTTCAGCGGATCGAACACCGGGGAGCTGTTTTTT.

The gene calls are TRBV6-4 and TRBJ1-2; D remains ambiguous. The CDR3 has 13 amino acids. Germline loops: CDR1 MRHNA, CDR2 SNTAGT. V was pared by 6 bases and J by 2 bases, with 10 bases between. The CDR3 protein is CASRPDGNYGYTF. The CDR3 nucleotides are TGTGCCAGCAGACCAGACGGGAACTATGGCTACACCTTC.

The chain has TRBV30 and TRBJ1-6, with D tentatively TRBD1 (5 bases). Germline assignment: CDR1 GTSNPN and CDR2 SVGIG (reference sequence). V lost 3 bases and J lost 8, with 11 bases in between. The length of the CDR3 is 13 residues. In nucleotides, the CDR3 is TGTGCCTGGAGAGTAGGGACCTATTCACCCCTCCACTTT. It codes for CAWRVGTYSPLHF.

The CDR3 DNA sequence: TGTGCCAGCAGCTTGCCCGCCGCGGGGATCTCCTACAATGAGCAGTTCTTC. Protein product: CASSLPAAGISYNEQFF. This chain joins TRBV5-4 and TRBJ2-1; D is possibly TRBD2 (6 bases). V lost 1 base and J lost 0, with 14 bases in between. The CDR3 covers 17 residues. The germline V gene has CDR1 SGHNT and CDR2 YYREEE (reference sequence). Supplemented by reference TRBV5-4 and TRBJ2-1, the full variable domain reads ETGVTQSPTHLIKTRGQQVTLRCSSQSGHNTVSWYQQALGQGPQFIFQYYREEENGRGNFPPRFSGLQFPNYSSELNVNALELDDSALYLCASSLPAAGISYNEQFFGPGTRLTVL.

The chain uses TRBV29-1 and TRBJ1-2; no clear D. In germline, CDR1 is SQVTM, CDR2 ANQGSEA. Trimming removed 7 bases from V and 1 base from J, with 10 bases in between. This CDR3 has 12 residues. CDR3 in amino acids: CSAATRNYGYTF. In DNA form, the CDR3 reads TGCAGCGCCGCCACACGTAACTATGGCTACACCTTC.

The rearrangement joins TRBV19 to TRBJ2-1, with TRBD2 identical over 8 bases. Germline values: CDR1 LNHDA, CDR2 SQIVND (reference sequence). The CDR3 is 14 residues long. Losses at the gene ends were 6 bases for V and 5 bases for J; bases not matched to a gene: 6. The CDR3 spells CASRKRGRNNEQFF. CDR3 sequence (DNA): TGTGCCAGTAGGAAGCGGGGGAGAAACAATGAGCAGTTCTTC.

This clone appeared a few times. The gene calls are TRBV6-2 or TRBV6-3 and TRBJ2-2; D is ambiguous. The CDR3 length is 14 residues. V lost 3 bases and J 4 bases, leaving 9 bases between the germline ends. Per the germline V gene, CDR1 is MNHEY and CDR2 is SVGEGT. This CDR3 reads CASSYTDSTGELFF. CDR3 DNA: TGTGCCAGCAGTTATACAGATTCCACCGGGGAGCTGTTTTTT.

This chain uses TRBV7-8 with TRBJ2-5; TRBD2 agrees at 8 bases. The CDR3 totals 15 residues. Germline CDR1 and CDR2: SGHVS and FQNEAQ. J gave up 3 bases and V 5 bases, and 8 bases lay outside the gene matches. The CDR3 here is CASSPPGRGEETQYF. The CDR3 DNA reads as TGTGCCAGCAGCCCCCCCGGGCGGGGGGAAGAGACCCAGTACTTC.

The chain links TRBV18 to TRBJ1-4; D is unclear. The germline V gene has CDR1 KGHSH and CDR2 LQKENI. V dropped 3 bases and J dropped 7 bases, with 12 bases sitting between them. CDR3 length: 14 residues. The DNA of the CDR3 is TGTGCCAGCTCACCCCCGTCTGCGGGTGAAAAACTGTTTTTT. It specifies CASSPPSAGEKLFF.

V is TRBV19 and J is TRBJ2-7, with D perhaps matching TRBD1 (6 bases). Germline CDR1 and CDR2: LNHDA and SQIVND (reference sequence). V gave up 3 bases and J gave up 1 base, with 13 bases separating them. This CDR3 has 15 amino acids. DNA of the CDR3: TGTGCCAGTAGTATTTCGGGACATCCTTCCTACGAGCAGTACTTC. This sequence encodes CASSISGHPSYEQYF.

The chain has TRBV7-2 and TRBJ1-1; D uncertain. This CDR3 is 16 amino acids long. Germline CDR1 is SGHTA and CDR2 is FQGNSA. Trimming removed 5 bases at V and 3 bases at J, with 19 bases between. CDR3 in DNA: TGTGCCAGCAGCCAACTTTCCCAGACTGGGGACACTGAAGCTTTCTTT. The encoded protein is CASSQLSQTGDTEAFF.

The chain is built from TRBV19 and TRBJ1-1; D is unresolved. With 5 bases removed from V and 4 bases from J, the gap between germline ends came to 11 bases. CDR1 and CDR2 from the germline V gene are LNHDA and SQIVND (reference sequence). There are 13 residues in the CDR3. CDR3 amino acids: CASSPSQITEAFF. Here the CDR3 DNA reads TGTGCCAGTAGTCCGAGTCAAATCACTGAAGCTTTCTTT.

The rearrangement links TRBV3-1 (or the pseudogene TRBV3-2) to TRBJ2-7; D is ambiguous. The germline gives CDR1 LGHDT, CDR2 YNNKEL (reference sequence). This CDR3 has 13 residues. The V end lost 3 bases, the J end lost 5 bases, and 11 bases lay between the germline ends. The CDR3 coding sequence is TGTGCCAGCAGCCAGACCACGGAGAACGAGCAGTACTTC. It encodes CASSQTTENEQYF.

The table lists this clone with a count of one. The chain recombines TRBV5-6 with TRBJ2-5; D uncertain. V shed 3 bases and J shed 5 bases, with 8 bases lying between them. The germline V gene has CDR1 SGHDT and CDR2 YYEEEE. This CDR3 contains 12 residues. CDR3 protein: CASSWSIETQYF. The CDR3, as DNA: TGTGCCAGCAGCTGGAGCATCGAGACCCAGTACTTC.

In this sample, this clone turned up a few times. This chain links TRBV27 with TRBJ2-7, with 11 positions matching TRBD2. Germline loops: CDR1 MNHEY, CDR2 SMNVEV (reference sequence). The V gene end was trimmed by 8 bases and the J gene end by 5 bases; junction bases not matched to a gene: 8. CDR3 length: 14 residues. The CDR3: CASPRLAGKNEQYF. The CDR3 DNA sequence: TGTGCCAGCCCTAGACTAGCGGGGAAAAACGAGCAGTACTTC.

The genes are TRBV19 and TRBJ1-4; no clear D gene. V lost 7 bases and J lost 0, with 12 bases in between. Germline V gene sequence: CDR1 LNHDA, CDR2 SQIVND (reference sequence). This CDR3 has 15 residues. CDR3 nucleotide sequence: TGTGCCAGTACGTTCGCGTCAGCAACTAATGAAAAACTGTTTTTT. It codes for CASTFASATNEKLFF.

The chain recombines TRBV15 with TRBJ1-1; D is uncertain. Germline CDR1 reads LNHNV; CDR2 reads YYDKDF (reference sequence). The V gene lost 5 bases and the J gene lost 1 base, with 14 bases spanning the gap. CDR3 length: 15 amino acids. The CDR3 nucleotides are TGTGCCACCAGCCGAACGATCGACGGGAACACTGAAGCTTTCTTT. Translating it yields CATSRTIDGNTEAFF.

The CDR3 reads CASSRGSIYNEQFF. The DNA for the CDR3 is TGCGCCAGCAGCCGAGGGTCGATATACAATGAGCAGTTCTTC. The rearrangement joins TRBV4-1 to TRBJ2-1; possible D gene TRBD2, 5 bases. Germline V CDR1 and CDR2: MGHRA, YSYEKL. This CDR3 is 14 amino acids long. Trimming cost V 4 bases and J 4 bases, with 11 bases left between them.

J is TRBJ2-6 and V is TRBV27; D is possibly TRBD1 (6 bases). V lost 5 bases to trimming and J lost 0 bases, with 8 bases between them. The germline V gene has CDR1 MNHEY and CDR2 SMNVEV (reference sequence). This CDR3 has 15 residues. The CDR3 DNA sequence: TGTGCCAGCAGTCCGACAGGCTCTGGGGCCAACGTCCTGACTTTC. Its protein product is CASSPTGSGANVLTF.

This chain joins TRBV10-3 and TRBJ1-2; D call uncertain. CDR1 and CDR2 from the germline V gene are ENHRY and SYGVKD. This CDR3 contains 12 residues. V gave up 3 bases and J gave up 6 bases, with 8 bases separating them. CDR3 bases: TGTGCCATCAGTGATGTAGGGAATGGCTACACCTTC. This encodes CAISDVGNGYTF.

This clone was seen a handful of times. This rearrangement joins TRBV19 to TRBJ1-6, with TRBD1 as a possible D gene (6 bases). The CDR3 extends over 17 amino acids. The germline gives CDR1 LNHDA, CDR2 SQIVND (reference sequence). Trimming pared 4 bases from V and 0 bases from J, leaving 13 bases between. The CDR3 loop reads CASSTGEPSSYNSPLHF. CDR3 in DNA: TGTGCCAGTAGTACAGGGGAGCCGAGCTCCTATAATTCACCCCTCCACTTT.

The chain joins TRBV9 to TRBJ2-3; the D gene is possibly TRBD1 (5 bases). Trimming cost V 0 bases and J 3 bases, with 8 bases left between them. The CDR3 sequence is 14 residues long. The V gene's germline CDR1 is SGDLS and CDR2 YYNGEE. CDR3 DNA sequence: TGTGCCAGCAGCGTAGACAGGCAGACAGATACGCAGTATTTT. Protein sequence: CASSVDRQTDTQYF.

The V and J genes are TRBV3-1 (or the pseudogene TRBV3-2) and TRBJ1-2; D gene unclear. The CDR3 totals 14 residues. Between the trimmed V and J ends, which lost 1 base and 7 bases, there was a span of 13 bases. CDR1 is LGHDT, CDR2 YNNKEL, per germline (reference sequence). CDR3 DNA sequence: TGTGCCAGCAGCCAAGGAGTAACCCCAACTGGCTACACCTTC. It specifies CASSQGVTPTGYTF.

V is TRBV27 and J is TRBJ1-3; D remains unclear. This CDR3 has 15 residues. From germline, CDR1 is MNHEY and CDR2 SMNVEV (reference sequence). The V end lost 5 bases, the J end lost 0 bases, and 11 bases lay between the germline ends. This CDR3 is CASSLNRGSGNTIYF. The CDR3 bases are TGTGCCAGCAGTCTAAACCGAGGCTCTGGAAACACCATATATTTT.